A selection of T cell receptor beta chains follows, all from one sample in a study of shared clonotypes between healthy human individuals. Some clones are missing from TCRdb's copy, which holds only in-frame ones; the method was immunoSEQ multiplex PCR. Of 2 million to 2.5 million clones in the sample, about 95% were seen once. Sequencing was carried out using naive CD8+ T cells sorted from blood. The source of these receptors is a man aged 18 to 29 in good health. The CDR3 runs from the conserved cysteine through the conserved F or W. D genes are given only for firm matches. Expanded clones are given a class, and other clones once, few, many or no size at all.

J gene	clone size	D gene	V gene	CDR3 DNA	CDR3 protein
TRBJ2-1	-	TRBD2	TRBV5-1	TGCGCCAGCAGGGCGGGACTAGCGGTGACTAATGAGCAGTTCTTC	CASRAGLAVTNEQFF
TRBJ2-2	-	-	TRBV29-1	TGCAGCGTGTTCAGGACCGGGGAGCTGTTTTTT	CSVFRTGELFF
TRBJ2-7	-	-	TRBV7-9	TGTGCCAGCAGCCCCTCGTCCGGGGACGAGCAGTACTTC	CASSPSSGDEQYF
TRBJ2-2	-	-	TRBV7-9	TGTGCCAGCAGCTTAATTCCCGAGAACACCGGGGAGCTGTTTTTT	CASSLIPENTGELFF
TRBJ1-5	-	-	TRBV9	TGTGCCAGCAGCACCCGGGGAGGGGGAAGCAATCAGCCCCAGCATTTT	CASSTRGGGSNQPQHF
TRBJ1-2	-	-	TRBV4-1	TGCGCCAGCAGCCAAGTTGGAAATAACTATGGCTACACCTTC	CASSQVGNNYGYTF
TRBJ1-2	-	TRBD1	TRBV7-8	TGTGCCAGCAGCTCGGGACAGGGCTATGGCTACACCTTC	CASSSGQGYGYTF
TRBJ2-3	-	-	TRBV30	TGTGCCTGGAGTGAGAGGGACCCAGATACGCAGTATTTT	CAWSERDPDTQYF
TRBJ2-1	-	-	TRBV7-6	TGTGCCAGCTCCCTCGGGGGAGAGGACAATGAGCAGTTCTTC	CASSLGGEDNEQFF
TRBJ2-1	-	-	TRBV7-9	TGTGCCAGCAGGCCCCGGGAGCGGGTGGGGGATGAGCAGTTCTTC	CASRPRERVGDEQFF
TRBJ1-1	-	-	TRBV19	TGTGCCAGTAGTATATGGGTTGGTATTGGTGGACCTGAAGCTTTCTTT	CASSIWVGIGGPEAFF
TRBJ2-2	-	TRBD1	TRBV7-9	TGTGCCAGCAGCTACGATCAAGGGGGCCACACCGGGGAGCTGTTTTTT	CASSYDQGGHTGELFF
TRBJ1-2	-	-	TRBV7-9	TGTGCCAGCAGCCCCATCGGGACATTTAACTATGGCTACACCTTC	CASSPIGTFNYGYTF
TRBJ2-7	-	-	TRBV7-9	TGTGCCAGCAGCTTCGGTGGCTCCTACGAGCAGTACTTC	CASSFGGSYEQYF
TRBJ1-1	-	-	TRBV4-2	TGTGCCAGCAGCTACACCGGATCGAACACTGAAGCTTTCTTT	CASSYTGSNTEAFF
TRBJ2-7	-	TRBD1	TRBV27	TGTGCCAGCAGTACCCGACAGGGCTACGAGCAGTACTTC	CASSTRQGYEQYF
TRBJ2-1	-	TRBD1	TRBV6-5	TGTGCCAGCAGTTATATGGGGACAGGGAGGGATGAGCAGTTCTTC	CASSYMGTGRDEQFF
TRBJ2-4	-	-	TRBV10-3	TGTGCCATCAGTGATCCAAATACAGGGTTCGAAAACATTCAGTACTTC	CAISDPNTGFENIQYF
TRBJ2-3	-	-	TRBV9	TGTGCCAGCAGCGTATCTCTGGGGACGCAGTATTTT	CASSVSLGTQYF
TRBJ2-1	-	-	TRBV7-6	TGTGCCAGCAGCTCCTACGATCAGAATGAGCAGTTCTTC	CASSSYDQNEQFF
TRBJ2-1	-	TRBD1	TRBV11-2	TGTGCCAGCAGCTGGGTGAGGACAGGGCAGTTCTTC	CASSWVRTGQFF
TRBJ2-7	-	-	TRBV7-9	TGTGCCAGCAGCTTGAAGATCTACGAGCAGTACTTC	CASSLKIYEQYF
TRBJ1-1	-	-	TRBV7-3	TGTGCCAGCAGCTTAACGAAGGCCGGAACTGAAGCTTTCTTT	CASSLTKAGTEAFF
TRBJ2-3	-	TRBD2	TRBV6-4	TGTGCCAGCAGTGAGGGGGACGGGCGGGAGACAAGCACAGATACGCAGTATTTT	CASSEGDGRETSTDTQYF
TRBJ2-1	-	TRBD2	TRBV7-7	TGTGCTAGCAGCCCCCTAGCGGGAGTCTACAATGAGCAGTTCTTC	CASSPLAGVYNEQFF
TRBJ1-2	-	-	TRBV4-1	TGCGCCAGCAGCCAAGATCCGGGTATCCGCTATGGCTACACCTTC	CASSQDPGIRYGYTF
TRBJ2-7	-	-	TRBV6-1	TGTGCCAGCAGTGAATTGGGGTCCTGGAACGAGCAGTACTTC	CASSELGSWNEQYF
TRBJ2-7	once	TRBD1	TRBV6-5	TGTGCCAGCAGTTACGGGACAGGGCACGAGCAGTACTTC	CASSYGTGHEQYF
TRBJ2-5	once	-	TRBV2	TGTGCCAGCAATGGCCCTTCTGGACAGCGCGGGCAAGAGACCCAGTACTTC	CASNGPSGQRGQETQYF
TRBJ1-3	-	-	TRBV4-1	TGCGCCAGCAGCCAAGTTGTGGGGGTGCCTGGAAACACCATATATTTT	CASSQVVGVPGNTIYF
TRBJ1-4	once	-	TRBV4-3	TGCGCCAGCAGCCAAGCCGGTTGGGGGGGACCAACTAATGAAAAACTGTTTTTT	CASSQAGWGGPTNEKLFF
TRBJ2-3	-	TRBD1	TRBV10-3	TGTGCCATCAGTGAGTCGGTCGGGACAGGGTACACAGATACGCAGTATTTT	CAISESVGTGYTDTQYF
TRBJ2-1	-	-	TRBV9	TGTGCCAGCAGCGTAGGTGCCAGCGGCGAGCAGTTCTTC	CASSVGASGEQFF
TRBJ1-1	-	-	TRBV7-8	TGTGCCAGCAGCCCGGGGGTCCTGGGGACTGAAGCTTTCTTT	CASSPGVLGTEAFF
TRBJ2-3	-	TRBD2	TRBV29-1	TGCAGCACCAACCTACTAGCGGGAGGAACAGATACGCAGTATTTT	CSTNLLAGGTDTQYF
TRBJ2-3	-	-	TRBV7-9	TGTGCCAGCAGCCCGGGGACTCTAAAGGAGTATTTT	CASSPGTLKEYF
TRBJ2-1	-	TRBD2	TRBV27	TGTGCCAGCAGTCGGCTAGCGGGGGCTGGGGAGCAGTTCTTC	CASSRLAGAGEQFF
TRBJ1-1	once	TRBD1	TRBV5-1	TGCGCCAGCAGCTTCGGGACAGGGGGTTCGCTGGACACTGAAGCTTTCTTT	CASSFGTGGSLDTEAFF
TRBJ1-1	once	-	TRBV19	TGTGCCAGTAGTAGAGAGAACACTGAAGCTTTCTTT	CASSRENTEAFF
TRBJ2-7	-	-	TRBV7-2	TGTGCCAGCAGCTGGGGGACTTACCCCTACGAGCAGTACTTC	CASSWGTYPYEQYF